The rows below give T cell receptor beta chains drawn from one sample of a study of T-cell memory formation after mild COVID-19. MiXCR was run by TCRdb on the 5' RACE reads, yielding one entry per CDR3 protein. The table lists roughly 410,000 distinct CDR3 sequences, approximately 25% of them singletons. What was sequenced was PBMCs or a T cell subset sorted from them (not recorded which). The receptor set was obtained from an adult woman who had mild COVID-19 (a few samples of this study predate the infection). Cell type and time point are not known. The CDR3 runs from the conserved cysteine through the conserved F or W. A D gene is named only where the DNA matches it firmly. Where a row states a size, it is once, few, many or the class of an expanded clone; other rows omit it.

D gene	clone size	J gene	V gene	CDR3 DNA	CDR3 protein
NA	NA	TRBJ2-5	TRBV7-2	TGTGCCAGCAGCTCCCACGGAAAAGAGACCCAGTACTTC	CASSSHGKETQYF
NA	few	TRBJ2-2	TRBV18	TGTGCCAGCTCACCGGCAAACAGGGAGAACACCGGGGAGCTGTTTTTT	CASSPANRENTGELFF
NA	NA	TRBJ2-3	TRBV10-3	TGTGCCATCAGTAATGCGGGGCACACAGATACGCAGTATTTT	CAISNAGHTDTQYF
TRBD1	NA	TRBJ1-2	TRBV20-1	TGCAGTGCTACGTCTAATTCGGACAGGGTTTATGGCTACACCTTC	CSATSNSDRVYGYTF
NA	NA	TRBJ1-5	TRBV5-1	TGTGCCAGCAGCTTGGTAGGGGAAGGCCAGCCCCAGCATTTT	CASSLVGEGQPQHF
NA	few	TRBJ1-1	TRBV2	TGTGCCAGCAGACGGTCGTTCGTGGCCACTGAAGCTTTCTTT	CASRRSFVATEAFF
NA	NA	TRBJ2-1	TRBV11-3	TGTGCCAGCAGCTTAAGTCTAGCCGCTGGAAACAATGAGCAGTTCTTC	CASSLSLAAGNNEQFF
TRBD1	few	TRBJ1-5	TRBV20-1	TGCAGTGGAACCGGGACAGGGCTCACCACCGGGGGTCAGCCCCAGCATTTT	CSGTGTGLTTGGQPQHF
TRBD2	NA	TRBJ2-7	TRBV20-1	TGCAGTGCTCTGGGACTAGCGTGGTACGAGCAGTACTTC	CSALGLAWYEQYF
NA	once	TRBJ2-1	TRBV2	TGTGCCAGCAGTGTCCCAGAGCAGTTCTTC	CASSVPEQFF
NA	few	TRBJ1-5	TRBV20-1	TGCAGTGCCTCTTGGGTTGGGATCAATCAGCCCCAGCATTTT	CSASWVGINQPQHF
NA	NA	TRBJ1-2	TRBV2	TGTGCCAGCAGTCAAGGGGTCCTTGATGGCTACACCTTC	CASSQGVLDGYTF
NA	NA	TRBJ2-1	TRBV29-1	TGCAGCGTTGAAGAGGGGGGTCAGCCCCATGTGCAGTTCTTC	CSVEEGGQPHVQFF
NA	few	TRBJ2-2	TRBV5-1	TGCGCCAGCACCCTAGACGGGGAGCTGTTTTTT	CASTLDGELFF
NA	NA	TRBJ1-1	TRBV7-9	TGTGCCAGCAGCTTTGATACCAGCGCTTTCTTT	CASSFDTSAFF
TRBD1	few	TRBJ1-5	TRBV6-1	TGTGCCAGCAGGAAAGGGGGCGGTTATCAGCCCCAGCATTTT	CASRKGGGYQPQHF
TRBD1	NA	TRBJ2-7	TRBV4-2	TGTGCCAGCAGCCAAGATCAAGGACAGGCCTCCTACGAGCAGTACTTC	CASSQDQGQASYEQYF
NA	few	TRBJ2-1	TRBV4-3	TGCGCCAGCAGCTTTCGTCTAGCCGGTAGAAGTGAGCAGTTCTTC	CASSFRLAGRSEQFF
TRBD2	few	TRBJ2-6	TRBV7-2	TGTGCCAGCAGCTTGCGACTAGCGGGATCCCCTAACTCTGGGGCCAACGTCCTGACTTTC	CASSLRLAGSPNSGANVLTF
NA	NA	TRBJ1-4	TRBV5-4	TGTGCCAGCAGCTCCTCCTTAGGGGGTATTGGTGAAAAACTGTTTTTT	CASSSSLGGIGEKLFF
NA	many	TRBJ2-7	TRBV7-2	TGTGCCAGCAGCTTAGGGGGACGCTACGAGCAGTACTTC	CASSLGGRYEQYF
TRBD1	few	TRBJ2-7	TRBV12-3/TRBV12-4	TGTGCCAGCAGTCGCTACGGGACAGGGGGTTACGAGCAGTACTTC	CASSRYGTGGYEQYF
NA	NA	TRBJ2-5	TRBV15	TGTGCCACCAGTCCGCCAGGGGCAGGAGAGACCCAGTACTTC	CATSPPGAGETQYF
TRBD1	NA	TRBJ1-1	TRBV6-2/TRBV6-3	TGTGCCAGCAGACCCTTACGGGACAGGGGAAAAACTGAAGCTTTCTTT	CASRPLRDRGKTEAFF
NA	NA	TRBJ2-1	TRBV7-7	TGTGCCAGCAGTCCTAGGTGGGGCCGAAGTTCCTACAATGAGCAGTTCTTC	CASSPRWGRSSYNEQFF
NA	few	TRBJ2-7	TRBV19	TGTGCCAGTAGTAGGGGACACCCCTCCTACGAGCAGTACTTC	CASSRGHPSYEQYF
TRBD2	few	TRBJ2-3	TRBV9	TGTGCCAGCAGCCTCTACGGACTAGCGGACCACCCACCAGATACGCAGTATTTT	CASSLYGLADHPPDTQYF
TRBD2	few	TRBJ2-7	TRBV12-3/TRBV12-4	TGTGCCAGCAGTTTTAGGCCTTGGGGGGGACGCGGGGCTTCAACCTACGAGCAGTACTTC	CASSFRPWGGRGASTYEQYF
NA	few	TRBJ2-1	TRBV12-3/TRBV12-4	TGTGCCAGCAGCCCCGGGGGCCAAGAGCAGTTCTTC	CASSPGGQEQFF
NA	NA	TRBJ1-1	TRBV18	TGTGCCAGCTCACCGATCACTGAAGCTTTCTTT	CASSPITEAFF
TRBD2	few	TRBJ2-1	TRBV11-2	TGTGCCAGCAGCGCCGGGACTAGCGGGGGGCCGACCTACAATGAGCAGTTCTTC	CASSAGTSGGPTYNEQFF
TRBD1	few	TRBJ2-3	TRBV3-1	TGTGCCAGCAGCCAAGAAACCTGGGCAGGGGGTGAGAGTTCACCAGATACGCAGTATTTT	CASSQETWAGGESSPDTQYF
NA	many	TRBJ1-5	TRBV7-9	TGTGCCAGCAGCTCCACGGGGCCGAATCAGCCCCAGCATTTT	CASSSTGPNQPQHF
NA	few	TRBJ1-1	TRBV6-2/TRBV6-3	TGTGCCAGCAGCTCCCCCCGAGCAGGAAACACTGAAGCTTTCTTT	CASSSPRAGNTEAFF
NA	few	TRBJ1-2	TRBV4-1	TGCGCCAGCAGCCCTGGAGAGGGGATTGATTATGGCTACACCTTC	CASSPGEGIDYGYTF
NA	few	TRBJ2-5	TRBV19	TGTGCCAGTAGTTCCGACAGGACCTTGGAGACCCAGTACTTC	CASSSDRTLETQYF
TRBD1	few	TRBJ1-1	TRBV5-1	TGCGCCAGCAGCCTTACAGGGGGCGGCTTGGAAGCTTTCTTT	CASSLTGGGLEAFF
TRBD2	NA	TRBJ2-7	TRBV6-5	TGTGCCAGCAGTTGGTTTCCCTCCAGGCTAGCGGGAGGGCCCTACGAGCAGTACTTC	CASSWFPSRLAGGPYEQYF
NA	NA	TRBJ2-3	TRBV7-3	TGTGCCAGCAGCTTAGTAGGGCAGGACACAGATACGCAGTATTTT	CASSLVGQDTDTQYF
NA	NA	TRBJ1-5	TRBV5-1	TGCGCCAGCAGCTGGGGGGCAGGGAGCAATCAGCCCCAGCATTTT	CASSWGAGSNQPQHF
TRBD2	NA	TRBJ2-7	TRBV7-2	TGTGCCAGCAGCCAAGGACTAGCGGGAAACTACGAGCAGTACTTC	CASSQGLAGNYEQYF
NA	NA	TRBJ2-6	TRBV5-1	TGCGCCAGCAGCTCCTCGGGCACCTCTGGGGCCAACGTCCTGACTTTC	CASSSSGTSGANVLTF
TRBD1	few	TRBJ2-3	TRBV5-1	TGCGCCAGCAGCGGAACGACGACAGGGCCCACAGATACGCAGTATTTT	CASSGTTTGPTDTQYF
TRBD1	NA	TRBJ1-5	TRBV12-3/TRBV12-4	TGTGCCAGCAGAATGACAGGGTCTAGCAATCAGCCCCAGCATTTT	CASRMTGSSNQPQHF
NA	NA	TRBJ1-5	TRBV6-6	TGTGCCAGCCGATTGGGACGAGTCAACAATCAGCCCCAGCATTTT	CASRLGRVNNQPQHF